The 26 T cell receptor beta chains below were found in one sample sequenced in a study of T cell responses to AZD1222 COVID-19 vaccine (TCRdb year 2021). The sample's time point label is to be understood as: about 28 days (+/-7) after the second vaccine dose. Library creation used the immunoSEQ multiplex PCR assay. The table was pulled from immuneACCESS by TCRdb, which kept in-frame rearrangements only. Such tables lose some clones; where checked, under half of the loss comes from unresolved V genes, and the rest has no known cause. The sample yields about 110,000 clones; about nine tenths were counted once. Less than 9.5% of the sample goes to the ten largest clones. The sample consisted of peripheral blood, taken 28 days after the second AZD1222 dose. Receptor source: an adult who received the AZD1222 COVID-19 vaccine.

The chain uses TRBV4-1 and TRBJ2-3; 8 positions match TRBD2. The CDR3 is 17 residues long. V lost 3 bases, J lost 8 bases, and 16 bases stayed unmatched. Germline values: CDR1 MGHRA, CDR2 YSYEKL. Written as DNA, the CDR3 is TGCGCCAGCAGCCACCCCATAGGGACTAGAGTCGATGGTACGCAGTATTTT. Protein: CASSHPIGTRVDGTQYF.

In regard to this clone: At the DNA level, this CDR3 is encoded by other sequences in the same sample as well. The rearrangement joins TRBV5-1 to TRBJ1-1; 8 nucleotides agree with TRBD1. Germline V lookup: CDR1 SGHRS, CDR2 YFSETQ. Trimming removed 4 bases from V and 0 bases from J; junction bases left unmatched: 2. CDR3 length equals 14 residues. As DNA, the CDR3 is TGCGCCAGCAGCCTGGACAGGGTGAACACTGAAGCTTTCTTT. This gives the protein CASSLDRVNTEAFF.

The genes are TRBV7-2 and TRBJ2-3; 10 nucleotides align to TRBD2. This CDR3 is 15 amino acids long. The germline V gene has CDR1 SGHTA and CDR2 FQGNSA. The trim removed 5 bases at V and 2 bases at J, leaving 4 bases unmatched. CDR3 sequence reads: CASSLTSGATDTQYF. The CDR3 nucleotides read TGTGCCAGCAGCCTCACTAGCGGGGCCACAGATACGCAGTATTTT.

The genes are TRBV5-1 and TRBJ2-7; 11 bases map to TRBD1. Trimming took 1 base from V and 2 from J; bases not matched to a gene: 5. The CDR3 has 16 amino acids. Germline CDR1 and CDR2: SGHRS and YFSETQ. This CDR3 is CASSLQGTGGPYEQYF. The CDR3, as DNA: TGCGCCAGCAGCTTGCAAGGGACAGGGGGACCCTACGAGCAGTACTTC.

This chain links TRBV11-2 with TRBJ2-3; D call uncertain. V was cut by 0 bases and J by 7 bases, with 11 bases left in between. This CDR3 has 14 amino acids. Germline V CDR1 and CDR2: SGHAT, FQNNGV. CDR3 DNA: TGTGCCAGCAGCTTAGAGGGTAAAGGGAATACGCAGTATTTT. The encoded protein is CASSLEGKGNTQYF.

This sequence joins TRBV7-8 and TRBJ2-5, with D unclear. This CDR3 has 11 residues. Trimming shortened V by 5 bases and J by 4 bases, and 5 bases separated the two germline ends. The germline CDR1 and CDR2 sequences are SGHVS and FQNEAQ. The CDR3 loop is CASSHSETQYF. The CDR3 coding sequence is TGTGCCAGCAGCCACTCAGAGACCCAGTACTTC.

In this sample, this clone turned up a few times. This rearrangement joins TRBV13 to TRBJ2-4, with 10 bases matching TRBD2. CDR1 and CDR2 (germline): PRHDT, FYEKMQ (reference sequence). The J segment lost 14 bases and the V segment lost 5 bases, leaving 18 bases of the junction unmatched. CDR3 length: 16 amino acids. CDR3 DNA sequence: TGTGCCAGCAGCAATAAGCGGGGGGGCGTTGTGGGTCCCGAGTACTTC. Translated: CASSNKRGGVVGPEYF.

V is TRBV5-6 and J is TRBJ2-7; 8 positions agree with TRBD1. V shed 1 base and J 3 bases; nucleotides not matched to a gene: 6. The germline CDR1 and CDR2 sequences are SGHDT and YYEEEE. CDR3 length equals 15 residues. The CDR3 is CASSLIGQGDYEQYF. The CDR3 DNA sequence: TGTGCCAGCAGCTTGATTGGACAGGGAGACTACGAGCAGTACTTC.

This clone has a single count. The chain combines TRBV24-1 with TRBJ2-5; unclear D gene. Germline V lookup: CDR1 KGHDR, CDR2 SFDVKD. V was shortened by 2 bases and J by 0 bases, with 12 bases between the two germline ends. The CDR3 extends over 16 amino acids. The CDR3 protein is CATSDWVGINQETQYF. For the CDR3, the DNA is TGTGCCACCAGTGATTGGGTAGGGATCAACCAAGAGACCCAGTACTTC.

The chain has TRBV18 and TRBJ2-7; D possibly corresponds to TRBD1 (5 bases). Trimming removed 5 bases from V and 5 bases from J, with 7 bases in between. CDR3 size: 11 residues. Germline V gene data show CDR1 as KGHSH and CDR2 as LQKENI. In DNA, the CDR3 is TGTGCCAGCTCAGGGGCCCACGAGCAGTACTTC. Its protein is CASSGAHEQYF.

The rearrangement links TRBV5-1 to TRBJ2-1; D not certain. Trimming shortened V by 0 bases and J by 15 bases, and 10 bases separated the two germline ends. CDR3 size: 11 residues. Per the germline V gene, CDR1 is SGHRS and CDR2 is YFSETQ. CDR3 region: CASSLEQALFF. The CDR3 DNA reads TGCGCCAGCAGCTTGGAGCAGGCTCTGTTCTTC.

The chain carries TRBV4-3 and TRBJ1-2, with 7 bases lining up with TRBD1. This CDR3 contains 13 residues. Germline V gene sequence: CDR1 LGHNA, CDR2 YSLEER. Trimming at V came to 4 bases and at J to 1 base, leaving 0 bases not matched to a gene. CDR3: CASSRDSNYGYTF. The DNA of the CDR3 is TGCGCCAGCAGCCGGGACAGTAACTATGGCTACACCTTC.

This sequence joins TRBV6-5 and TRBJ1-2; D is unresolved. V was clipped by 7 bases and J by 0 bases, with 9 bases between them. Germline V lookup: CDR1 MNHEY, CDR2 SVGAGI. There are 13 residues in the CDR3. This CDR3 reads CASITDPNYGYTF. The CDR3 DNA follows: TGTGCCAGCATCACCGACCCTAACTATGGCTACACCTTC.

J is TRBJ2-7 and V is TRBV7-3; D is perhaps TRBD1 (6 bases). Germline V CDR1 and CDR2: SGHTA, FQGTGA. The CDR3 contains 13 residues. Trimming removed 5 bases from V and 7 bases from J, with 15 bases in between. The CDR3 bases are TGTGCCAGCAGCCAGCTAACAGGGAAGGAGCAGTACTTC. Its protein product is CASSQLTGKEQYF.

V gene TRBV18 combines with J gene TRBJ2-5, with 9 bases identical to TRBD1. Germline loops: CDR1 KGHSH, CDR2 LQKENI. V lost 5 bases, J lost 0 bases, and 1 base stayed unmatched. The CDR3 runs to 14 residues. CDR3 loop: CASSGTGNQETQYF. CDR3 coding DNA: TGTGCCAGCTCAGGGACAGGGAACCAAGAGACCCAGTACTTC.

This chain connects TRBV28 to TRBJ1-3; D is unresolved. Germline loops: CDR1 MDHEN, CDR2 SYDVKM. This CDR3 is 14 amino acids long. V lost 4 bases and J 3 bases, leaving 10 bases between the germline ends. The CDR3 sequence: CASSSPRSGNTIYF. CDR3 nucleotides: TGTGCCAGCAGTTCCCCCAGGAGTGGAAACACCATATATTTT.

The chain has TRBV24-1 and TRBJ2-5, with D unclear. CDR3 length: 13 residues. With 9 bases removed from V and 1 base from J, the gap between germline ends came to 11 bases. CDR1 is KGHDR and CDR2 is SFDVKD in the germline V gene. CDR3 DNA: TGTGCCACCGGGCGTTCACCCCAAGAGACCCAGTACTTC. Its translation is CATGRSPQETQYF.

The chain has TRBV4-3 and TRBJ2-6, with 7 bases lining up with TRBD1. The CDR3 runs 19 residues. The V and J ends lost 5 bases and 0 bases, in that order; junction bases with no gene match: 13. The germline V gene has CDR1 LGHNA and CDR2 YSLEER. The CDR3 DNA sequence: TGCGCCAGCAGCGAAGTCCGGGACAGCACCCGCTCTGGGGCCAACGTCCTGACTTTC. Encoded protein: CASSEVRDSTRSGANVLTF.

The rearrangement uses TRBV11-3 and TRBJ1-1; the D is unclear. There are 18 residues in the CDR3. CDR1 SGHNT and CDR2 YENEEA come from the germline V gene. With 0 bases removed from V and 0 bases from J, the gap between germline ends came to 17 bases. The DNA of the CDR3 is TGTGCCAGCAGCTTAGATTCCCTAGGGTTGGGTATGAACACTGAAGCTTTCTTT. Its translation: CASSLDSLGLGMNTEAFF.

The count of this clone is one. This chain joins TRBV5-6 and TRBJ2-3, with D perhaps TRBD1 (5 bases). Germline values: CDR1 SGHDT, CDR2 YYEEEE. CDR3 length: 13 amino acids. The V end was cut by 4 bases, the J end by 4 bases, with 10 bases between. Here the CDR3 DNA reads TGTGCCAGCAGCCCTCAGGGCCCAGATACGCAGTATTTT. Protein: CASSPQGPDTQYF.

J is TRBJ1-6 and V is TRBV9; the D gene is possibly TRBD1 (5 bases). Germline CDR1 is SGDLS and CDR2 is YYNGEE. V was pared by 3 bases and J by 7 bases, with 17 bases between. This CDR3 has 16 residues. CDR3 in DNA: TGTGCCAGCAGCGCGCCATCCGGGACTGAGAATTCACCCCTCCACTTT. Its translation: CASSAPSGTENSPLHF.

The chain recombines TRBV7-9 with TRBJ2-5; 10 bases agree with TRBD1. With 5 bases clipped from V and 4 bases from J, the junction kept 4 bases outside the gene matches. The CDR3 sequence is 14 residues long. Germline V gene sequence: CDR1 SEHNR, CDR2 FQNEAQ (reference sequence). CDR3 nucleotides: TGTGCCAGCAGCATACGACAGGGGGCAGAGACCCAGTACTTC. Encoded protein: CASSIRQGAETQYF.

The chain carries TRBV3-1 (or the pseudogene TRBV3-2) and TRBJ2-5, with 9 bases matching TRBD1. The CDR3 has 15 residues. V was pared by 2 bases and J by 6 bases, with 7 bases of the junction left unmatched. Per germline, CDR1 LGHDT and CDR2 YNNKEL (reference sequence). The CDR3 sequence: CASSQQPGQGKTQYF. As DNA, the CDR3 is TGTGCCAGCAGCCAACAACCGGGACAGGGAAAGACCCAGTACTTC.

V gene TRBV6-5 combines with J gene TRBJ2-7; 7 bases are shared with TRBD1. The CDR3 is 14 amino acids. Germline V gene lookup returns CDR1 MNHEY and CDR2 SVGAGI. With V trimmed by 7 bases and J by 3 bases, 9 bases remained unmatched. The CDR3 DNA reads TGTGCCAGCACCCGAAGGACAGGATTCTACGAGCAGTACTTC. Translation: CASTRRTGFYEQYF.

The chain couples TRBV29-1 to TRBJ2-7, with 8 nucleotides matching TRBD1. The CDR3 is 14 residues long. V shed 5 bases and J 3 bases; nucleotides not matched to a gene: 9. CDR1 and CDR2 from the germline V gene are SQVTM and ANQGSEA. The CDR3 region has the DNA TGCAGCGTTTCCGGGACAGGTGCGCTCTACGAGCAGTACTTC. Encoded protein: CSVSGTGALYEQYF.

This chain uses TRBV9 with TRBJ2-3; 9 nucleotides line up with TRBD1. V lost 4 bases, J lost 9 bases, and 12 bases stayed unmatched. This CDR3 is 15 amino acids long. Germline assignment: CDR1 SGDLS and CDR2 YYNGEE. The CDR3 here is CASSFWTGAGVTQYF. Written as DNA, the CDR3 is TGTGCCAGCAGCTTTTGGACAGGGGCCGGGGTCACGCAGTATTTT.